Listed below are T cell receptor beta chains from one sample, sequenced in a study of radiotherapy plus CTLA-4 blockade in lung cancer. The repertoire was sequenced with immunoSEQ multiplex PCR; TCRdb's copy has only in-frame clones and lacks some. The sample lists 85,000 to 90,000 clones, approximately 86% occurring once. Source: peripheral blood, taken from a patient treated with radiotherapy plus ipilimumab. Every receptor here comes from a human donor with non-small cell lung cancer that progressed on radiotherapy plus ipilimumab. CDR3s include the opening cysteine and the closing phenylalanine or tryptophan. D genes are given only for firm matches. Only part of the rows carry a size: once, few, many, or a class if the clone is expanded.

TRBD1	TRBV4-1	TRBJ2-7	.	CASSQDPRQGDEQYF	TGCGCCAGCAGCCAAGATCCGAGACAGGGAGACGAGCAGTACTTC
TRBD2	TRBV7-6	TRBJ2-3	.	CASSLAPGLAGGDTQYF	TGTGCCAGCAGCTTAGCCCCCGGACTAGCGGGAGGGGATACGCAGTATTTT
TRBD1	TRBV7-3	TRBJ1-2	.	CASSQTGEHGYTF	TGTGCCAGCAGCCAAACAGGGGAGCATGGCTACACCTTC
TRBD1	TRBV12-5	TRBJ2-7	.	CASGFETRTGTGCNF	TGTGCTAGTGGTTTTGAAACTCGTACCGGGACAGGTTGTAACTTC
.	TRBV27	TRBJ2-5	few	CASSLQGPKETQYF	TGTGCCAGCAGTTTGCAGGGACCAAAAGAGACCCAGTACTTC
TRBD1	TRBV6-5	TRBJ2-7	.	CASSYDRGSYEQYF	TGTGCCAGCAGTTACGACAGGGGATCCTACGAGCAGTACTTC
.	TRBV7-3	TRBJ2-1	.	CASSDQNNEQFF	TGTGCCAGCAGCGACCAAAACAATGAGCAGTTCTTC
.	TRBV18	TRBJ1-5	.	CASSLLKGPNQPQHF	TGTGCCAGCTCACTATTAAAGGGTCCCAATCAGCCCCAGCATTTT
TRBD2	TRBV5-1	TRBJ2-5	.	CASSPWGGKETQYF	TGCGCCAGCAGCCCCTGGGGGGGAAAAGAGACCCAGTACTTC
TRBD2	TRBV5-1	TRBJ2-5	.	CASSLRRGGQETQYF	TGCGCCAGCAGCTTGAGGCGGGGGGGCCAAGAGACCCAGTACTTC
.	TRBV5-1	TRBJ2-7	.	CASSLDRLTYEQYF	TGCGCCAGCAGCTTGGACAGGCTAACCTACGAGCAGTACTTC